This T cell receptor (beta chain) was recovered during a study of blood T cell repertoires in COVID-19. Clones were read by immunoSEQ multiplex PCR, and TCRdb kept only the in-frame ones, dropping some. The sample has roughly 86,000 clones, around 85% seen once. This clonotype originated in a woman older than 75 with COVID-19, enrolled during active disease. Sample: peripheral blood.

The chain's CDR3 is CAISPSWADTPNEQFF. Here the CDR3 DNA reads TGTGCCATCAGCCCCTCATGGGCGGACACCCCCAATGAGCAGTTCTTC. The chain recombines TRBV10-3 with TRBJ2-1; D perhaps matches TRBD1 (5 bases). The CDR3 runs 16 residues. Germline V gene lookup returns CDR1 ENHRY and CDR2 SYGVKD. V lost 6 bases and J lost 6, with 21 bases in between.